The next 29 T cell receptor beta chains were all read from a single sample in a study of a mutant IDH1 vaccine in newly diagnosed glioma. No antigen is known for these receptors. Time point in this sample: week 23, last vaccination. Doses of 300 ug of mutant IDH1 20-mer peptide were given with topical imiquimod. Measured with immunoSEQ multiplex PCR; TCRdb has only the in-frame clones, and not every one. The sample yields about 65,000 clones, approximately 85% seen once. This material consisted of PBMCs, taken from a glioma patient whose treatment included an IDH1 peptide vaccine. Source of these receptors: a man aged 25 to 40 with glioma.

The V gene is TRBV2, the J gene TRBJ2-7; 9 nucleotides align to TRBD1. V was pared by 6 bases and J by 2 bases, with 5 bases of the junction left unmatched. There are 14 residues in the CDR3. The V gene's germline CDR1 is SNHLY and CDR2 FYNNEI. The CDR3 DNA is TGTGCCAGCAGGAGACAGGGGGGAACCTACGAGCAGTACTTC. Translating gives CASRRQGGTYEQYF.

The genes are TRBV6-5 and TRBJ2-5; D unresolved. The CDR3 spans 13 residues. V was cut by 5 bases and J by 3 bases, with 10 bases left in between. Germline CDR1 reads MNHEY; CDR2 reads SVGAGI. The CDR3 sequence: CASSLRLEETQYF. The CDR3 region has the DNA TGTGCCAGCAGTCTGAGACTTGAAGAGACCCAGTACTTC.

The J gene is TRBJ1-2, the V gene TRBV19; D is unresolved. The CDR3 contains 15 residues. V was clipped by 0 bases and J by 4 bases, with 12 bases between them. Germline CDR1 reads LNHDA; CDR2 reads SQIVND (reference sequence). Here the CDR3 DNA reads TGTGCCAGTAGTATAGACTCGAGCATCATCTATGGCTACACCTTC. This codes for CASSIDSSIIYGYTF.

This clone has just a few counts. V usage is TRBV19 and J usage is TRBJ1-1; D is unclear. V was clipped by 3 bases and J by 4 bases, with 15 bases between them. This CDR3 comprises 15 residues. Germline V gene data show CDR1 as LNHDA and CDR2 as SQIVND (reference sequence). CDR3 residues: CASSIISPGSTEAFF. The CDR3 DNA is TGTGCCAGTAGTATTATATCCCCAGGCAGCACTGAAGCTTTCTTT.

The chain links TRBV5-6 to TRBJ2-2, with 9 bases aligning to TRBD1. The J segment lost 2 bases and the V segment lost 4 bases, leaving 6 bases of the junction unmatched. The V gene's germline CDR1 is SGHDT and CDR2 YYEEEE. CDR3 size: 16 residues. The CDR3: CASSNRGRGNTGELFF. For the CDR3, the DNA is TGTGCCAGCAGCAACAGGGGGCGCGGTAACACCGGGGAGCTGTTTTTT.

This chain connects TRBV7-9 to TRBJ2-1, with D hard to call. This CDR3 has 16 amino acids. V gave up 5 bases and J gave up 7 bases, with 21 bases separating them. The germline gives CDR1 SEHNR, CDR2 FQNEAQ (reference sequence). Here the CDR3 DNA reads TGTGCCAGCAGCCCCCTCCGGCGGTTCTTAGAAAATGAGCAGTTCTTC. It codes for CASSPLRRFLENEQFF. Variable domain in full (rest from reference TRBV7-9 and TRBJ2-1): DTGVSQNPRHKITKRGQNVTFRCDPISEHNRLYWYRQTLGQGPEFLTYFQNEAQLEKSRLLSDRFSAERPKGSFSTLEIQRTEQGDSAMYLCASSPLRRFLENEQFFGPGTRLTVL.

Worth noting for this clone: Compared with germline, one end of the junction differs, possibly owing to a read error. The gene calls are TRBV4-1 and TRBJ2-7, with 9 bases aligning to TRBD2. Looked up from germline, CDR1 is MGHRA and CDR2 is YSYEKL. The CDR3 is 13 amino acids. The CDR3 spells CASSQVTGLAPNF. CDR3 coding DNA: TGCGCCAGCAGCCAAGTCACCGGACTAGCGCCTAACTTC.

This sequence joins TRBV4-1 and TRBJ2-7; the D call may be TRBD1 or TRBD2 (6 bases each). CDR3 size: 15 residues. Germline V CDR1 and CDR2: MGHRA, YSYEKL. V was clipped by 4 bases and J by 1 base, with 14 bases between them. The CDR3 nucleotides are TGCGCCAGCAGCCCCCTGGAAGGGGGGTCCTACGAGCAGTACTTC. This codes for CASSPLEGGSYEQYF.

This chain uses TRBV7-9 with TRBJ1-5; no firm D call. The CDR3 runs to 13 residues. Germline CDR1 and CDR2: SEHNR and FQNEAQ (reference sequence). V lost 2 bases and J 6 bases, leaving 8 bases between the germline ends. This chain's CDR3 is CASSLSEFQPQHF. The CDR3 bases are TGTGCCAGCAGCTTATCAGAATTTCAGCCCCAGCATTTT.

This clone has a single count. The chain combines TRBV7-2 with TRBJ2-7; D not certain. Trimming pared 5 bases from V and 3 bases from J, leaving 17 bases between. The length of the CDR3 is 15 residues. Germline V gene data show CDR1 as SGHTA and CDR2 as FQGNSA. CDR3 loop: CASSRGIRSFYEQYF. For the CDR3, the DNA is TGTGCCAGCAGCCGAGGAATCCGAAGTTTCTACGAGCAGTACTTC.

CDR3 sequence reads: CASRVGMNEQFF. The CDR3 coding sequence is TGTGCCAGCAGAGTAGGGATGAATGAGCAGTTCTTC. V and J are TRBV7-9 and TRBJ2-1, with unresolved D. Germline CDR1 reads SEHNR; CDR2 reads FQNEAQ (reference sequence). The ends were cut back, 6 bases at V and 7 bases at J, with 10 bases in the middle. The CDR3 runs 12 residues.

J is TRBJ2-5 and V is TRBV7-6, with D uncertain. This CDR3 is 14 amino acids long. V lost 1 base and J lost 4, with 10 bases in between. The V gene's germline CDR1 is SGHVS and CDR2 FNYEAQ. In DNA form, the CDR3 reads TGTGCCAGCAGCTTAGTTGTTCCCAGAGAGACCCAGTACTTC. Encoded protein: CASSLVVPRETQYF. Drawing the rest from reference TRBV7-6 and TRBJ2-5, the complete variable domain is GAGVSQSPRYKVTKRGQDVALRCDPISGHVSLYWYRQALGQGPEFLTYFNYEAQQDKSGLPNDRFSAERPEGSISTLTIQRTEQRDSAMYRCASSLVVPRETQYFGPGTRLLVL.

The chain combines TRBV9 with TRBJ2-5; D assignment may be TRBD1 or TRBD2 (5 bases each). The CDR3 contains 15 residues. Germline V CDR1 and CDR2: SGDLS, YYNGEE. V was cut by 2 bases and J by 2 bases, with 13 bases left in between. The CDR3 sequence: CASSVAGAHQETQYF. The CDR3 nucleotides are TGTGCCAGCAGCGTTGCCGGGGCACATCAAGAGACCCAGTACTTC.

This clone was recorded once. The J gene is TRBJ2-7, the V gene TRBV19, with TRBD1 matching 10 bases. Germline CDR1 LNHDA, CDR2 SQIVND (reference sequence). The CDR3 extends over 15 amino acids. J lost 3 bases, V lost 3 bases, and 5 bases had no gene match. The CDR3 nucleotides are TGTGCCAGTAGTATGTCGCGGGACAGGGGCTACGAGCAGTACTTC. It is translated as CASSMSRDRGYEQYF.

The chain recombines TRBV5-1 with TRBJ1-2, with D perhaps matching TRBD1 (5 bases). V was trimmed by 4 bases and J by 7 bases, leaving 14 bases between them. CDR1 is SGHRS and CDR2 is YFSETQ in the germline V gene. The CDR3 runs 13 residues. CDR3 sequence reads: CASSQQETRGYTF. The CDR3 DNA reads as TGCGCCAGCAGCCAACAGGAAACTCGTGGCTACACCTTC. The full variable domain, its missing parts supplied by reference TRBV5-1 and TRBJ1-2, is KAGVTQTPRYLIKTRGQQVTLSCSPISGHRSVSWYQQTPGQGLQFLFEYFSETQRNKGNFPGRFSGRQFSNSRSEMNVSTLELGDSALYLCASSQQETRGYTFGSGTRLTVV.

The rearrangement uses TRBV2 and TRBJ1-3; the match to TRBD1 covers 7 bases. Germline V gene sequence: CDR1 SNHLY, CDR2 FYNNEI. V shed 4 bases, J shed 0 bases, and the junction held 9 bases outside the gene matches. The CDR3 sequence is 17 residues long. CDR3 protein: CASSARTGSRSGNTIYF. The CDR3 DNA follows: TGTGCCAGCAGTGCACGGACAGGTTCCCGCTCTGGAAACACCATATATTTT.

On this clone: Other DNA sequences from this sample encode an identical CDR3 as well. This rearrangement joins TRBV5-1 to TRBJ2-7; the D is unclear. Per the germline V gene, CDR1 is SGHRS and CDR2 is YFSETQ. With 2 bases removed from V and 4 bases from J, the gap between germline ends came to 10 bases. The CDR3 is made up of 13 amino acids. Written as DNA, the CDR3 is TGCGCCAGCAGCTTTACGGGTCCATACGAGCAGTACTTC. This gives the protein CASSFTGPYEQYF.

This clone was seen a single time. The CDR3 DNA reads as TGTGCCAGCTCACCTCAGGGAGGGAATAATTCACCCCTCCACTTT. Its protein is CASSPQGGNNSPLHF. This chain uses TRBV18 with TRBJ1-6, with D perhaps matching TRBD1 (5 bases). Trimming took off 3 bases at V and 5 bases at J, with 11 bases between the two ends. There are 15 residues in the CDR3. The germline CDR1 and CDR2 sequences are KGHSH and LQKENI.

The chain combines TRBV5-1 with TRBJ2-3; D might be TRBD1 or TRBD2, each matching 7 bases. Germline assignment: CDR1 SGHRS and CDR2 YFSETQ. Trimming shortened V by 4 bases and J by 2 bases, and 26 bases separated the two germline ends. This CDR3 comprises 19 residues. The CDR3 DNA follows: TGCGCCAGCAGCCGAAGGGCTGGGACAGCGGGGAGCGACACAGATACGCAGTATTTT. The encoded protein is CASSRRAGTAGSDTDTQYF.

The chain employs TRBV19 and TRBJ2-7; 7 bases are a match to TRBD2. The CDR3 runs 15 residues. Germline trimming cut 5 bases from V and 0 bases from J; bases unmatched to any gene: 7. The germline CDR1 and CDR2 sequences are LNHDA and SQIVND (reference sequence). Here the CDR3 reads CASSFAGLDSYEQYF. As DNA, the CDR3 is TGTGCCAGTAGTTTTGCCGGACTAGACTCCTACGAGCAGTACTTC. The complete variable domain, with remaining parts taken from reference TRBV19 and TRBJ2-7, reads DGGITQSPKYLFRKEGQNVTLSCEQNLNHDAMYWYRQDPGQGLRLIYYSQIVNDFQKGDIAEGYSVSREKKESFPLTVTSAQKNPTAFYLCASSFAGLDSYEQYFGPGTRLTVT.

J is TRBJ2-5 and V is TRBV4-1; 9 bases line up with TRBD2. With 4 bases clipped from V and 4 bases from J, the junction kept 7 bases outside the gene matches. This CDR3 has 15 residues. In germline, CDR1 is MGHRA, CDR2 YSYEKL. The CDR3 bases are TGCGCCAGCAGCCTGGGGCGGGGGGGCCGAGAGACCCAGTACTTC. It specifies CASSLGRGGRETQYF.

The rearrangement uses TRBV18 and TRBJ2-5; 7 bases fit TRBD1. The CDR3 spans 13 residues. With 8 bases clipped from V and 2 bases from J, the junction kept 5 bases outside the gene matches. CDR1 and CDR2 (germline): KGHSH, LQKENI. CDR3: CASLGQRQETQYF. CDR3 in DNA: TGTGCCAGCCTGGGACAGCGGCAAGAGACCCAGTACTTC.

This rearrangement joins TRBV7-9 to TRBJ2-3; D remains ambiguous. The germline V and J ends were trimmed by 1 base and 10 bases, with 15 bases remaining between them. The CDR3 is made up of 14 amino acids. Germline V gene sequence: CDR1 SEHNR, CDR2 FQNEAQ (reference sequence). The CDR3 protein is CASSLDTPQTPQYF. CDR3 DNA sequence: TGTGCCAGCAGCTTAGACACTCCCCAAACCCCGCAGTATTTT.

V gene TRBV28 combines with J gene TRBJ2-5; 7 bases fit TRBD2. CDR3 size: 16 residues. Germline trimming cut 5 bases from V and 7 bases from J; bases unmatched to any gene: 16. CDR1 and CDR2 from the germline V gene are MDHEN and SYDVKM. The CDR3 DNA sequence: TGTGCCAGCAGTAAACCAGACGGGGCTAGCGGTGTGACCCAGTACTTC. Its translation is CASSKPDGASGVTQYF.

V is TRBV7-8 and J is TRBJ2-5; the D is unclear. Germline loops: CDR1 SGHVS, CDR2 FQNEAQ. CDR3 length equals 11 residues. The ends were cut back, 5 bases at V and 10 bases at J, with 11 bases in the middle. The CDR3 sequence: CASSLQVDQYF. CDR3 nucleotides: TGTGCCAGCAGCCTACAAGTGGACCAGTACTTC.

The chain joins TRBV28 to TRBJ2-7, with 7 positions matching TRBD1. The germline V gene encodes CDR1 MDHEN and CDR2 SYDVKM. The CDR3 has 15 residues. After removal of 7 bases from V and 8 bases from J, the junction contained 17 bases not matched to a gene. This chain's CDR3 is CASNPLQGKGSQQYF. The CDR3 DNA reads as TGTGCCAGCAATCCTCTACAGGGGAAAGGAAGTCAGCAGTACTTC.

The V gene is TRBV30, the J gene TRBJ1-5; 9 bases line up with TRBD1. After removal of 0 bases from V and 3 bases from J, the junction contained 3 bases not matched to a gene. This CDR3 is built from 15 residues. Germline values: CDR1 GTSNPN, CDR2 SVGIG (reference sequence). The CDR3 sequence is CAWSVQGAYNQPQHF. CDR3 coding DNA: TGTGCCTGGAGTGTACAGGGGGCATACAATCAGCCCCAGCATTTT.

The chain links TRBV19 to TRBJ2-7, with D hard to call. Trimming removed 4 bases at V and 6 bases at J, with 7 bases between. This CDR3 region has 11 residues. Germline CDR1 LNHDA, CDR2 SQIVND (reference sequence). CDR3 loop: CASSNDGEQYF. The CDR3, as DNA: TGTGCCAGTAGTAATGATGGCGAGCAGTACTTC.

This clone was seen only once. The gene calls are TRBV12-5 and TRBJ1-3; D gene ambiguous. The ends were cut back, 7 bases at V and 4 bases at J, with 20 bases in the middle. CDR1 and CDR2 from the germline V gene are LGHNT and FRNRAP. The CDR3 is 16 residues long. This CDR3 reads CASARGDPPEGNTIYF. CDR3 in DNA: TGTGCTAGTGCACGAGGCGACCCCCCGGAAGGAAACACCATATATTTT.